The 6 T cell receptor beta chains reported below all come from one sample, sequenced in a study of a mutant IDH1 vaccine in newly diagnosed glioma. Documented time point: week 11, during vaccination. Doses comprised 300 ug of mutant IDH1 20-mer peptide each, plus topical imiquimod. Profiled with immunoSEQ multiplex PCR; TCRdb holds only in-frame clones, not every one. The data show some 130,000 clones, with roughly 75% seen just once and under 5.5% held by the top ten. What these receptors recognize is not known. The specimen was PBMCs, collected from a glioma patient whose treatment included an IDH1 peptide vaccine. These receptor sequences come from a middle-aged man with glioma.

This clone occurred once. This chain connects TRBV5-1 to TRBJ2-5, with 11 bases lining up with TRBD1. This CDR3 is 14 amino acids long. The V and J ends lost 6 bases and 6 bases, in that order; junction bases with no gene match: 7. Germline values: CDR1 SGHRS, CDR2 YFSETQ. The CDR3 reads CASKPGQGGKTQYF. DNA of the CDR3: TGCGCCAGCAAACCGGGACAGGGGGGAAAGACCCAGTACTTC. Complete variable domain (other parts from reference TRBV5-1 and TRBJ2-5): KAGVTQTPRYLIKTRGQQVTLSCSPISGHRSVSWYQQTPGQGLQFLFEYFSETQRNKGNFPGRFSGRQFSNSRSEMNVSTLELGDSALYLCASKPGQGGKTQYFGPGTRLLVL.

The CDR3: CASSSGLGEGEQFF. Written as DNA, the CDR3 is TGTGCCAGCAGTTCTGGACTAGGCGAGGGTGAGCAGTTCTTC. V gene TRBV6-5 combines with J gene TRBJ2-1; 7 bases are a match to TRBD2. Germline CDR1 reads MNHEY; CDR2 reads SVGAGI. This CDR3 is built from 14 residues. Trimming took 4 bases from V and 9 from J; bases not matched to a gene: 9.

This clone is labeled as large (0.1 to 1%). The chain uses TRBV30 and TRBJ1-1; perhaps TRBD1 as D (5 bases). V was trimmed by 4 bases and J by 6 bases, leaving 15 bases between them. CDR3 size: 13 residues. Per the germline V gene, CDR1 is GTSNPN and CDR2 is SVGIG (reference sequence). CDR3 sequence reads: CAWTVGARAEAFF. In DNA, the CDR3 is TGTGCCTGGACTGTAGGGGCCCGCGCTGAAGCTTTCTTT.

This CDR3 reads CASSSGQDNTDTQYF. CDR3 sequence (DNA): TGTGCCAGCAGCTCGGGACAGGACAACACAGATACGCAGTATTTT. The chain uses TRBV11-2 and TRBJ2-3; 8 positions agree with TRBD1. The V segment lost 4 bases and the J segment 2 bases; nucleotides outside the gene matches: 5. There are 15 residues in the CDR3. Germline CDR1 and CDR2: SGHAT and FQNNGV.

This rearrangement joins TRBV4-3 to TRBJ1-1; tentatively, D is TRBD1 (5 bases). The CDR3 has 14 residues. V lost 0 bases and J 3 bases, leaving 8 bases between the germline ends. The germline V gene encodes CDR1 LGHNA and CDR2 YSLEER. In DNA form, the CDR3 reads TGCGCCAGCAGCCAAGAACCGGGGGACACTGAAGCTTTCTTT. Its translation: CASSQEPGDTEAFF.

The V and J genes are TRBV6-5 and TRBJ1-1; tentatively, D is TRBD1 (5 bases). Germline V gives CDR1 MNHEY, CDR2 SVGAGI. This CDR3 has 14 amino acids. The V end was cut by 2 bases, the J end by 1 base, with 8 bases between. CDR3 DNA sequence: TGTGCCAGCAGTTACCATACAGGGAACACTGAAGCTTTCTTT. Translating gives CASSYHTGNTEAFF.